The following is a T cell receptor beta chain sequence with its context. Its specificity is not known. The CDR3 has 17 amino acids. In germline, CDR1 is GTSNPN, CDR2 SVGIG (reference sequence). The trim removed 2 bases at V and 1 base at J, leaving 12 bases unmatched. The data stem from a study of T cells in localized non-small cell lung cancer. Study results and caveats: Clonality of T cells reached its maximum in uninvolved adjacent lung, surpassing tumor. A denser population of T cells in blood accompanied longer overall survival. Detection in adjacent lung was observed for a median around 55 of the top 100 tumor clones.

The data were produced by immunoSEQ multiplex PCR, yet TCRdb's version contains in-frame clones alone and is incomplete. The sample lists about 52,000 clones, about nine tenths occurring once. This TCR was recovered from a male donor at least 60 years old with stage III squamous cell lung carcinoma. Sequencing was performed on peripheral blood, taken before any cancer treatment. J is TRBJ1-1 and V is TRBV30; 8 bases align to TRBD1. DNA of the CDR3: TGTGCCTGGAGTCAGCGCCGGGACAGGCTGGCGAACACTGAAGCTTTCTTT. This codes for CAWSQRRDRLANTEAFF.